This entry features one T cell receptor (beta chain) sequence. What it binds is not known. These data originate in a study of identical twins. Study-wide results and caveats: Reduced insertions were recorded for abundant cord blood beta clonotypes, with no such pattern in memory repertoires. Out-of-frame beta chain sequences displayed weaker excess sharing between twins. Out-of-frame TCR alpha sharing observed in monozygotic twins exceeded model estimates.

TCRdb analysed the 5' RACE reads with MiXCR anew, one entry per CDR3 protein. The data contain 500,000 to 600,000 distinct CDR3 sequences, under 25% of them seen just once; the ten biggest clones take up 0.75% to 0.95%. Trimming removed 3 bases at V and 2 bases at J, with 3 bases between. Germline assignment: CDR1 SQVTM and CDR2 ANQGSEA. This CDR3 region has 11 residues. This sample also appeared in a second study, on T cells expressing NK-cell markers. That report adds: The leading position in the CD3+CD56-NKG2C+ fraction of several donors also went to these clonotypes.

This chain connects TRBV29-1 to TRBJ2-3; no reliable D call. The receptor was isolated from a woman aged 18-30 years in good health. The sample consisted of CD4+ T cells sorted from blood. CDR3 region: CSVDDTDTQYF. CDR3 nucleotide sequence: TGCAGCGTTGATGACACAGATACGCAGTATTTT.